Judged by frequency, the clone carrying this T cell receptor (beta chain) is medium-sized. Its antigen is still unknown. Looked up from germline, CDR1 is MDHEN and CDR2 is SYDVKM. The CDR3 is made up of 12 amino acids. Every individual CD8+ T cell subset underwent sorting in triplicate at approximately 310,000 cells apiece. The data stem from a study of CXCR3-negative and CXCR3-positive naive CD8 T cells. Overall study findings and caveats: Partially decreased CXCR3 expression was recorded after cryopreservation, and fresh PBMCs were used in most assays. TRB CDR3 hydrophobicity was greater in CXCR3-positive naive cells than in CXCR3-negative naive cells. Memory CD8+ cells had much lower diversity, and both naive subsets had comparably high diversity. Memory cells diverged, while naive CXCR3-positive and CXCR3-negative cells had similar TRBV-TRBJ usage.

The TRB cDNA libraries were prepared by 5' RACE with UMI labels. One entry per CDR3 protein, without DNA, is what TCRdb gives after re-calling the 5' RACE reads. This sample contains roughly 4,700 distinct CDR3 sequences. The rearrangement uses TRBV28 and TRBJ2-7; lacking DNA, the TRBD2 call made by TCRdb goes unchecked. The sequenced sample was naive CXCR3+ CD8+ T cells from blood. Subset denoted: CD45RO-CCR7+CD27+CD95- naive CD8+ T cells expressing CXCR3 (TNR3+). The TCR was taken from a human donor in good health. Some clones in this sample may be carry-over from other donors' samples. This CDR3 is CASRGGSYEQYF. Together with reference TRBV28 and TRBJ2-7, the CDR3 gives the full variable domain: DVKVTQSSRYLVKRTGEKVFLECVQDMDHENMFWYRQDPGLGLRLIYFSYDVKMKEKGDIPEGYSVSREKKERFSLILESASTNQTSMYLCASRGGSYEQYFGPGTRLTVT.